This section outlines one T cell receptor (beta chain) sequence together with its context. Its antigen is as yet unknown. V dropped 2 bases and J dropped 7 bases, with 6 bases sitting between them. Germline CDR1 is LGHNA and CDR2 is YNFKEQ. The CDR3 runs 12 residues. This entry comes from a study of cytotoxic CD8 clonotypes in ibrutinib-treated CLL. Whole-study findings and limits: Ibrutinib response saw clonality rise, and progression saw it return toward baseline. The study sampled sustained-remission and progressing patients at different times.

Using immunoSEQ multiplex PCR, the repertoire was profiled, and TCRdb retains in-frame clones only, with some absent. The sample has about 56,000 clones, around 55% seen once; the top ten hold about 20%. This sequence was found in a human donor with chronic lymphocytic leukemia. Sequences were derived from PBMCs, sampled after 24 months of ibrutinib treatment. This rearrangement joins TRBV4-2 to TRBJ2-1; D call uncertain. The CDR3: CASSQTENEQFF. CDR3 DNA: TGTGCCAGCAGCCAAACGGAAAATGAGCAGTTCTTC.